This TCR beta chain was found in a study of T cell responses to AZD1222 COVID-19 vaccine. Study context: Investigators merged groups given second doses at roughly 4 or roughly 12 weeks. Study-level points and caveats: Only a handful of AZD1222 recipients were seropositive at baseline. Among vaccine-associated CD4 TCRs, coverage spanned spike, with dominance at 160-218 and 743-854. The donors showed a predominance of white British ancestry and of females, with possible underestimation of clonal diversity.

Remarks on this clone: The antigen is not known.

Per the germline V gene, CDR1 is SEHNR and CDR2 is FQNEAQ (reference sequence). CDR3 length equals 13 residues. The V end lost 4 bases, the J end lost 6 bases, and 10 bases lay between the germline ends. Clones were read by immunoSEQ multiplex PCR, and TCRdb kept only the in-frame ones, dropping some. The sample includes 100,000 to 150,000 clones, around 86% seen only once; the top ten take 5% to 6.5%. The chain combines TRBV7-9 with TRBJ1-5, with D possibly being TRBD1 (5 bases). This clonotype originated in an adult in good health. The starting material was peripheral blood, obtained on day 0 of AZD1222 vaccination. The CDR3 sequence: CASSSEGRQPQHF. The CDR3 DNA follows: TGTGCCAGCAGCTCCGAGGGGCGTCAGCCCCAGCATTTT.